This T cell receptor (beta chain) derives from a study of T cells in localized non-small cell lung cancer. Findings and caveats of the study: Paired adjacent lung recovered a median around 62 of the top 100 tumor clones. It was uninvolved adjacent lung that showed the highest T cell clonality, exceeding tumor. Longer survival (overall) was linked to higher T cell density in blood. Owing to sequencing of a solitary tumor region, heterogeneity cannot be discounted.

Turning to this clone: Its antigen remains unidentified.

Data came from immunoSEQ multiplex PCR; TCRdb stores just in-frame clones and leaves some out. The sample carries almost 30,000 clones, 85% to 90% recorded once. This CDR3 spans 15 amino acids. Germline V gives CDR1 SNHLY, CDR2 FYNNEI. J gave up 0 bases and V 7 bases, and 6 bases lay outside the gene matches. This chain joins TRBV2 and TRBJ1-3, with 7 bases lining up with TRBD1. Sample: peripheral blood, taken before any cancer treatment. The receptor was derived from an older female donor with stage III squamous cell lung carcinoma. CDR3 sequence (DNA): TGTGCCAGCATTCCCGGGACAGCCTCTGGAAACACCATATATTTT. Translation gives CASIPGTASGNTIYF.